This TCR beta chain was captured in a study of blood T cell repertoires in COVID-19. The assay was immunoSEQ multiplex PCR, and TCRdb's table has in-frame clones only and misses some. This table has under 350,000 clones, roughly four fifths appearing once. This clone appeared once. CDR1 SGHTA and CDR2 FQGTGA come from the germline V gene. This CDR3 spans 16 amino acids. With 5 bases clipped from V and 4 bases from J, the junction kept 10 bases outside the gene matches. The rearrangement uses TRBV7-3 and TRBJ2-2; TRBD1 agrees at 7 bases. This receptor was taken from a woman between 45 and 60 years old who had recovered from COVID-19. Sequences were obtained from peripheral blood. CDR3 DNA sequence: TGTGCCAGCAGCCGTGGTGACAGGGCAGGCACCGGGGAGCTGTTTTTT. It translates to CASSRGDRAGTGELFF.